This TCR beta chain was observed in a study of cytomegalovirus exposure and HLA in healthy donors. Study as a whole: An early data release held some 85 million unique TCRs from HLA-typed donors.

Germline V CDR1 and CDR2: MGHRA, YSYEKL. This CDR3 contains 16 residues. Vbeta (60) and Jbeta (13) primers were used in the PCR. Measured with immunoSEQ multiplex PCR; TCRdb has only the in-frame clones, and not every one. The sample has about 120,000 clones; 80% are singletons. This TCR came from a man in his fifties in good health and CMV-seronegative. The sequenced material came from PBMCs. V gene TRBV4-1 combines with J gene TRBJ2-5; possible D gene TRBD1, 5 bases. The end of the DNA fits TRBJ2-7 better, so the J call may be wrong. The CDR3 loop is CASSQDWGHLLYEQYF. The CDR3 DNA is TGCGCCAGCAGCCAAGACTGGGGCCACTTGCTATACGAGCAGTACTTC.